This T cell receptor beta chain was observed in a study of cytomegalovirus exposure and HLA in healthy donors. Broader study findings: Researchers reported from a later analysis that most CMV-associated TCR beta chains appeared HLA-restricted. A prior analysis recorded that most TCR beta V segments were productive about 90% or about 30% of the time.

PCR employed 60 Vbeta and 13 Jbeta primers. Method: immunoSEQ multiplex PCR; TCRdb's copy keeps in-frame clones and lacks some. Its table records 38,000 or so clones. Details on this clone: Its antigen is not known.

Trimming at V came to 5 bases and at J to 1 base, leaving 4 bases not matched to a gene. Looked up from germline, CDR1 is MNHEY and CDR2 is SVGAGI. The CDR3 runs 14 residues. Sequencing was carried out using PBMCs. This sequence joins TRBV6-5 and TRBJ2-7; TRBD2 matches 8 bases. The receptor's source is a middle-aged man in good health and CMV-seropositive. The CDR3 protein is CASSNGGGSYEQYF. CDR3 sequence (DNA): TGTGCCAGCAGTAACGGGGGGGGTTCCTACGAGCAGTACTTC.